The T cell receptor beta chain described here comes from a study of blood T cell repertoires in COVID-19. The wider study: T cells, B-cell-depleted T cells, or PBMCs provided the cDNA or gDNA that served as material.

TCRdb's table, derived via immunoSEQ multiplex PCR, lists solely in-frame clones and lacks some. The table includes 150,000 to 200,000 clones, over 70% detected once. Participants were aged roughly 18 to 89 years from roughly 25 US areas. V was trimmed by 0 bases and J by 7 bases, leaving 10 bases between them. Germline V gene data show CDR1 as WSHSY and CDR2 as SAAADI. This CDR3 has 15 amino acids. This TCR came from a woman aged 40 to 50 with acute COVID-19. The material sequenced was PBMCs or T cells enriched from blood (not recorded which). V is TRBV10-2 and J is TRBJ1-6; tentatively, D is TRBD1 (5 bases). Here the CDR3 reads CASSESRSGNSPLHF. CDR3 sequence (DNA): TGCGCCAGCAGTGAGTCGCGGTCAGGGAATTCACCCCTCCACTTT.